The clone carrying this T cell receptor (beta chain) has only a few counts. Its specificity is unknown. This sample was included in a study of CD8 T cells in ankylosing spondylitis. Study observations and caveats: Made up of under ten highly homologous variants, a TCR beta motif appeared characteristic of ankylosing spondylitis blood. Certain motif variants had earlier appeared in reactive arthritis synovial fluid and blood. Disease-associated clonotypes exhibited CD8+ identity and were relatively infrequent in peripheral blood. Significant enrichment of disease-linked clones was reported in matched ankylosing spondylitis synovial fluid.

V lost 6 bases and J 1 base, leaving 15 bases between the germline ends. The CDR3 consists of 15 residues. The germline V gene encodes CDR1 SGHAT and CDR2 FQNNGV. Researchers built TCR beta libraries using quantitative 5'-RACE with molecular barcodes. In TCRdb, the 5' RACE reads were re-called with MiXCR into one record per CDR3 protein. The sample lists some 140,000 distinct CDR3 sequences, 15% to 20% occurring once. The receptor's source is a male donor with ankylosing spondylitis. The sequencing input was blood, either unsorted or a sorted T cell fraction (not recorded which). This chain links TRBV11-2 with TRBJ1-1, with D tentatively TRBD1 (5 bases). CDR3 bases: TGTGCCAGCAGAACCACGGGACGGCAGAACACTGAAGCTTTCTTT. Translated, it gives CASRTTGRQNTEAFF.